These 14 T cell receptor beta chains were sequenced from one sample in a study of blood T cell repertoires in COVID-19. Profiled with immunoSEQ multiplex PCR; TCRdb holds only in-frame clones, not every one. The sample holds under 350,000 clones; 80% to 90% are singletons and the top ten take approximately 4.2%. The specimen was peripheral blood. The receptors were sampled from a man aged 35 to 55 with acute or convalescent COVID-19.

This clone has a handful of counts. This chain joins TRBV5-1 and TRBJ2-7; 9 positions match TRBD1. J lost 0 bases, V lost 4 bases, and 8 bases had no gene match. Germline V CDR1 and CDR2: SGHRS, YFSETQ. The CDR3 consists of 16 residues. CDR3 sequence: CASSQGQGTISYEQYF. CDR3 DNA sequence: TGCGCCAGCAGCCAGGGACAGGGCACGATCTCCTACGAGCAGTACTTC.

The chain employs TRBV29-1 and TRBJ2-7; the D is unclear. The length of the CDR3 is 12 residues. Trimming removed 0 bases at V and 5 bases at J, with 8 bases between. Germline CDR1 is SQVTM and CDR2 is ANQGSEA. CDR3 in amino acids: CSVEDREDEQYF. The DNA for the CDR3 is TGCAGCGTTGAAGATCGAGAGGACGAGCAGTACTTC.

The chain links TRBV11-2 to TRBJ2-2; the D gene is possibly TRBD2 (5 bases). Germline V gene sequence: CDR1 SGHAT, CDR2 FQNNGV. The CDR3 is 15 amino acids. Trimming shortened V by 5 bases and J by 7 bases, and 17 bases separated the two germline ends. Written as DNA, the CDR3 is TGTGCCAGCAGCCCTTGGACCCTTGCGGGCGGGGAGCTGTTTTTT. Residues: CASSPWTLAGGELFF.

This chain links TRBV6-5 with TRBJ2-5; 14 bases line up with TRBD2. The CDR3 extends over 16 amino acids. Germline V gives CDR1 MNHEY, CDR2 SVGAGI. V lost 4 bases, J lost 5 bases, and 6 bases stayed unmatched. The DNA for the CDR3 is TGTGCCAGCAGTTTATGGACTAGCGGGGGGATGGAGACCCAGTACTTC. Residues: CASSLWTSGGMETQYF.

This sequence joins TRBV6-1 and TRBJ1-6; TRBD1 is a possible D gene (5 bases). V gave up 4 bases and J gave up 9 bases, with 19 bases separating them. The length of the CDR3 is 16 residues. CDR1 and CDR2 from the germline V gene are MNHNS and SASEGT. CDR3 nucleotides: TGTGCCAGCAGTGCAAACCCGTTGGGGGAGGGTTCACCCCTCCACTTT. As protein: CASSANPLGEGSPLHF.

The chain joins TRBV11-2 to TRBJ2-7; TRBD1 matches 11 bases. The V segment lost 5 bases and the J segment 6 bases; nucleotides outside the gene matches: 3. The CDR3 sequence is 13 residues long. The germline CDR1 and CDR2 sequences are SGHAT and FQNNGV. This chain's CDR3 is CASSPGTGGEQYF. CDR3 DNA sequence: TGTGCCAGCAGCCCCGGGACAGGGGGCGAGCAGTACTTC.

The chain uses TRBV10-3 and TRBJ1-3; no reliable D call. The V and J ends lost 5 bases and 0 bases respectively, with 8 bases between them. Germline V CDR1 and CDR2: ENHRY, SYGVKD. The CDR3 consists of 14 residues. The CDR3 region is CAISYGISGNTIYF. The CDR3 DNA reads TGTGCCATCAGTTACGGGATCTCTGGAAACACCATATATTTT.

The chain employs TRBV28 and TRBJ2-7, with no clear D. Germline assignment: CDR1 MDHEN and CDR2 SYDVKM. The CDR3 contains 14 residues. Between the trimmed V and J ends, which lost 6 bases and 2 bases, there was a span of 14 bases. The CDR3 DNA reads TGTGCCAGCAGACCCCATGCAGGCCCCTACGAGCAGTACTTC. This codes for CASRPHAGPYEQYF.

The chain couples TRBV7-9 to TRBJ2-7, with 8 nucleotides matching TRBD2. The junction had 5 bases not matched to a gene; V was cut back by 1 base and J by 6 bases. Germline V gene lookup returns CDR1 SEHNR and CDR2 FQNEAQ (reference sequence). CDR3 length equals 14 residues. CDR3 amino acids: CASSLGGGRVEQYF. DNA for the CDR3: TGTGCCAGCAGCTTAGGCGGGGGGCGGGTCGAGCAGTACTTC.

This clone was seen just once. The chain has TRBV24-1 and TRBJ2-7, with 8 bases that match TRBD1. The CDR3 extends over 11 amino acids. Germline CDR1 KGHDR, CDR2 SFDVKD. With V trimmed by 9 bases and J by 6 bases, 3 bases remained unmatched. The CDR3 sequence is CATGTGGEQYF. The CDR3 DNA is TGTGCCACCGGGACAGGAGGCGAGCAGTACTTC.

The chain joins TRBV20-1 to TRBJ1-4; TRBD1 is a possible D gene (5 bases). This CDR3 is built from 12 residues. Trimming pared 3 bases from V and 8 bases from J, leaving 10 bases between. CDR1 and CDR2 from the germline V gene are DFQATT and SNEGSKA (reference sequence). Here the CDR3 reads CSASSKGEKLFF. In nucleotides, the CDR3 is TGCAGTGCTAGTTCTAAGGGGGAAAAACTGTTTTTT.

The sample holds a few counts of this clone. The V and J genes are TRBV9 and TRBJ1-2, with 11 bases fitting TRBD1. The germline V gene has CDR1 SGDLS and CDR2 YYNGEE. The CDR3 consists of 16 residues. The trim removed 3 bases at V and 1 base at J, leaving 5 bases unmatched. CDR3 bases: TGTGCCAGCAGCGGATCCGGGACAGGGGGTAACTATGGCTACACCTTC. This translates into CASSGSGTGGNYGYTF.

The J gene is TRBJ1-2, the V gene TRBV6-5; 7 bases agree with TRBD1. This CDR3 region has 14 residues. Germline V lookup: CDR1 MNHEY, CDR2 SVGAGI. The trim removed 7 bases at V and 12 bases at J, leaving 17 bases unmatched. In DNA form, the CDR3 reads TGTGCCAGCATCGAAGGGGGCATTACTGATCTCCACACCTTC. Protein sequence: CASIEGGITDLHTF.

The gene calls are TRBV7-9 and TRBJ1-1; a possible D gene is TRBD1 (5 bases). Trimming removed 4 bases at V and 0 bases at J, with 12 bases between. The CDR3 is 15 residues long. Germline V CDR1 and CDR2: SEHNR, FQNEAQ (reference sequence). In nucleotides, the CDR3 is TGTGCCAGCAGCTCCTGGAAAGGGGTGAACACTGAAGCTTTCTTT. Encoded protein: CASSSWKGVNTEAFF.